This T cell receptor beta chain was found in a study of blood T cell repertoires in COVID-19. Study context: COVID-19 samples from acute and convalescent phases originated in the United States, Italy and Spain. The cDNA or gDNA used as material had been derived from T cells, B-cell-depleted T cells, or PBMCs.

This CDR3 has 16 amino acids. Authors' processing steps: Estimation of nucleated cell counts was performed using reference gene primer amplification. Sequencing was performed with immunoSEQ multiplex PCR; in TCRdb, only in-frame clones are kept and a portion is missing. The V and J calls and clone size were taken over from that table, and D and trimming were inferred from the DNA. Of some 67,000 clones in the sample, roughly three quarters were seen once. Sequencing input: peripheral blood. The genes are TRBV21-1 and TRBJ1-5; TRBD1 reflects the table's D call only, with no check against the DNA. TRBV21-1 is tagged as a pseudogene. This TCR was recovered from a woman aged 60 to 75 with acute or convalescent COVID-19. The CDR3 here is CASSKVSGERNQPQHF. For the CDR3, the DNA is TGTGCCAGCAGCAAAGTATCAGGGGAGCGCAATCAGCCCCAGCATTTT.